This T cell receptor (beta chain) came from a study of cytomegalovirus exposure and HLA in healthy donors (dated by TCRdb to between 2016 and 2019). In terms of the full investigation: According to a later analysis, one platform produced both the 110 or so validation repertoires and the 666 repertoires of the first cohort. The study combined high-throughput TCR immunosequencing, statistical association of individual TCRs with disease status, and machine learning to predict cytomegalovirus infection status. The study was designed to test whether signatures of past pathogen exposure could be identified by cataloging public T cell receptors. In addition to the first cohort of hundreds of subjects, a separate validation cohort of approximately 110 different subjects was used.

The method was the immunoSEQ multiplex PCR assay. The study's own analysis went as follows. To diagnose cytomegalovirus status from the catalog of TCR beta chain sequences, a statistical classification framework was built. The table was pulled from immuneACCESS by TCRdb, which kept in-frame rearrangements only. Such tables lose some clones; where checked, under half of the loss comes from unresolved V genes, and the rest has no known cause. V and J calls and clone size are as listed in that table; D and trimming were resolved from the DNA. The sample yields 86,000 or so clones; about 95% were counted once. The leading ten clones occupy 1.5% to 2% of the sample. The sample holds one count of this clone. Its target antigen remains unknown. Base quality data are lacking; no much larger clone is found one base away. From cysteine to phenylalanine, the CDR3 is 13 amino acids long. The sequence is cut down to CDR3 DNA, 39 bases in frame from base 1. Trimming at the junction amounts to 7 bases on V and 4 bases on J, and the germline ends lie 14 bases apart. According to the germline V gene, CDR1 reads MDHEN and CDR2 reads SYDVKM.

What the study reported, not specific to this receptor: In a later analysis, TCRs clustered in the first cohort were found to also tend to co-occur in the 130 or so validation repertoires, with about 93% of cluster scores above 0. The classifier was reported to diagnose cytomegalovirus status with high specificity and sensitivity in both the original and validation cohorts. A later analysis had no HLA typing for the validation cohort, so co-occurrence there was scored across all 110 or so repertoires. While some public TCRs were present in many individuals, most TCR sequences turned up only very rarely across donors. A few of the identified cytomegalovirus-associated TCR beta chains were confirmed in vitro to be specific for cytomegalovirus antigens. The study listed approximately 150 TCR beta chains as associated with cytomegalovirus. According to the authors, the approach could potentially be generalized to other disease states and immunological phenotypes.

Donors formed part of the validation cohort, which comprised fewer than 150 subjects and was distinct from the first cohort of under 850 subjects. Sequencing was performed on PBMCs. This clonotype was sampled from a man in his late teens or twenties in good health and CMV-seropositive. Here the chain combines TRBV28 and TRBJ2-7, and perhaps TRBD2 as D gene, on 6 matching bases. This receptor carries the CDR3 CASTPLAPYEQYF. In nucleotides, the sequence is TGTGCCAGCACCCCACTAGCTCCGTACGAGCAGTACTTC. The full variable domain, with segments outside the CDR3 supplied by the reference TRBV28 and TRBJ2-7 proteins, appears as DVKVTQSSRYLVKRTGEKVFLECVQDMDHENMFWYRQDPGLGLRLIYFSYDVKMKEKGDIPEGYSVSREKKERFSLILESASTNQTSMYLCASTPLAPYEQYFGPGTRLTVT.